This TCR beta chain was captured in a study of blood T cell repertoires in COVID-19. Per the authors' pipeline: Researchers report that nucleated cell counts were estimated from reference gene primer amplification. The data were produced by immunoSEQ multiplex PCR, yet TCRdb's version contains in-frame clones alone and is incomplete. V, J and clone size derive from that table, while D and trimming were established from the DNA sequence. The data show 150,000 to 200,000 clones, approximately 85% seen once. CDR1 and CDR2 from the germline V gene are MNHEY and SVGEGT. The J segment lost 4 bases and the V segment lost 2 bases, leaving 6 bases of the junction unmatched. The CDR3 is 16 amino acids.

This clonotype originated in a man aged 60-69 years who had recovered from COVID-19. The chain uses TRBV6-2 or TRBV6-3 and TRBJ2-1; 9 positions agree with TRBD1. The source material was peripheral blood. The CDR3 sequence: CASSYPGTGTYNEQFF. The CDR3, as DNA: TGTGCCAGCAGTTACCCCGGGACAGGGACGTACAATGAGCAGTTCTTC.